The sequence of this TCR beta chain was determined in a study of blood T cell repertoires in COVID-19. Produced via immunoSEQ multiplex PCR; TCRdb's table is partial and in-frame only. The data show about 170,000 clones, with approximately 79% seen just once and 2.5% to 3.5% held by the top ten. The V and J ends lost 5 bases and 7 bases respectively, with 12 bases between them. Germline CDR1 and CDR2: LNHDA and SQIVND (reference sequence). The CDR3 has 13 amino acids. Sequencing was done on a sample of peripheral blood. The chain recombines TRBV19 with TRBJ1-3; D remains unclear. The receptor's source is an elderly woman with acute or convalescent COVID-19. The CDR3: CASSAPGVNTIYF. In nucleotides, the CDR3 is TGTGCCAGTAGTGCCCCGGGAGTCAACACCATATATTTT. Full variable domain (missing parts from reference TRBV19 and TRBJ1-3): DGGITQSPKYLFRKEGQNVTLSCEQNLNHDAMYWYRQDPGQGLRLIYYSQIVNDFQKGDIAEGYSVSREKKESFPLTVTSAQKNPTAFYLCASSAPGVNTIYFGEGSWLTVV.